This T cell receptor (beta chain) is drawn from a study of multiple sclerosis patients with progressive multifocal leukoencephalopathy. J gave up 2 bases and V 2 bases, and 7 bases lay outside the gene matches. The germline V gene encodes CDR1 LGHNT and CDR2 FRNRAP. This CDR3 has 18 amino acids. Regarding time point: roughly 6 months of natalizumab therapy. Every listed patient previously received interferon beta; all PML patients were women. Produced via immunoSEQ multiplex PCR; TCRdb's table is partial and in-frame only. The sample includes 29,000 or so clones, about 90% seen only once; the top ten take roughly 1.6%.

This TCR came from a human donor with multiple sclerosis. Source: PBMCs, taken from a patient treated with natalizumab. V usage is TRBV12-5 and J usage is TRBJ2-3; 13 bases map to TRBD2. The CDR3 DNA follows: TGTGCTAGTGGTTTGACTAGCGGGAGGGTTCTACACACAGATACGCAGTATTTT. This codes for CASGLTSGRVLHTDTQYF.